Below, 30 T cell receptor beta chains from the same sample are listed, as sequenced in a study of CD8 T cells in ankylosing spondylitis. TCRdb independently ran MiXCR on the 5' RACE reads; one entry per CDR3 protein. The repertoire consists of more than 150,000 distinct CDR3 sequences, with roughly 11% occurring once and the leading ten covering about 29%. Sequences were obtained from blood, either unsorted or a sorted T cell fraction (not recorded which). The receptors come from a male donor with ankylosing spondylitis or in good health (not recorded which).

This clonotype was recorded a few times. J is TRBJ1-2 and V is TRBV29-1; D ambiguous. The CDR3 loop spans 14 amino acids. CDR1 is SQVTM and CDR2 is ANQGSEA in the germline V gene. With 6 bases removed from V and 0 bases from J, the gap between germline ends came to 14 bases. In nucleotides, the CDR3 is TGCAGCGTCGCTACGGGATCGTCTAACTATGGCTACACCTTC. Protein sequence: CSVATGSSNYGYTF.

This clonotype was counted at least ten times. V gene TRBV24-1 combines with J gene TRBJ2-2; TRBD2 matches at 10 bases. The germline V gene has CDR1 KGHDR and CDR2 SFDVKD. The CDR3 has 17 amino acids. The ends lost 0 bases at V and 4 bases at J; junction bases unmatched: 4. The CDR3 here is CATSDLGTSEITGELFF. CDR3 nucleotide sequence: TGTGCCACCAGTGATTTGGGGACTAGCGAGATCACCGGGGAGCTGTTTTTT.

The CDR3 is CSAQASGGDTGELFF. The CDR3 DNA reads TGCAGTGCACAAGCGTCTGGGGGGGACACCGGGGAGCTGTTTTTT. The gene calls are TRBV20-1 and TRBJ2-2; TRBD2 matches 7 bases. Per the germline V gene, CDR1 is DFQATT and CDR2 is SNEGSKA (reference sequence). The ends lost 6 bases at V and 3 bases at J; junction bases unmatched: 10. There are 15 residues in the CDR3.

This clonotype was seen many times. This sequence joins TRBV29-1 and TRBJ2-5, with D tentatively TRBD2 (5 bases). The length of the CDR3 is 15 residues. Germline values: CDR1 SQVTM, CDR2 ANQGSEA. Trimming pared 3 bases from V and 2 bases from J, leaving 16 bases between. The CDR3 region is CSVDGETVGQETQYF. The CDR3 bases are TGCAGCGTTGATGGGGAGACGGTGGGTCAAGAGACCCAGTACTTC.

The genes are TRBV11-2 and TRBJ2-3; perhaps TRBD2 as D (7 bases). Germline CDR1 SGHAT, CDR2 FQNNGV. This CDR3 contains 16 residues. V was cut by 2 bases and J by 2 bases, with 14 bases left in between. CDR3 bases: TGTGCCAGCAGCTTATCAGGCGGGGGCGACACAGATACGCAGTATTTT. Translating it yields CASSLSGGGDTDTQYF.

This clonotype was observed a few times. In DNA, the CDR3 is TGTGCCAGTAGTCCACGACAGGGGGACTCCTACAATGAGCAGTTCTTC. Residues: CASSPRQGDSYNEQFF. This rearrangement joins TRBV19 to TRBJ2-1, with 9 bases that match TRBD1. The germline V gene has CDR1 LNHDA and CDR2 SQIVND (reference sequence). J lost 0 bases, V lost 5 bases, and 5 bases had no gene match. This CDR3 comprises 16 residues.

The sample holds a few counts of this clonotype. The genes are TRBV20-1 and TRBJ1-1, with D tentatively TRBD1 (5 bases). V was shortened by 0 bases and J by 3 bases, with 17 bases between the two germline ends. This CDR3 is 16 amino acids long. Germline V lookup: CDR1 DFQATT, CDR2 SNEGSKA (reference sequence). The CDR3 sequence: CSARDRGTQFHTEAFF. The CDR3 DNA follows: TGCAGTGCTAGAGATCGAGGGACGCAGTTCCACACTGAAGCTTTCTTT.

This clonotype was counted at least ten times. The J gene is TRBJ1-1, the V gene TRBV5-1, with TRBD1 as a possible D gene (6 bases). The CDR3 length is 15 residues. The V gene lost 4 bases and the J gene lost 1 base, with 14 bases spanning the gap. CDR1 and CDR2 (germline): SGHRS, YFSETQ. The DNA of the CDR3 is TGCGCCAGCAGCCCGGTACAGGGAGGGAACACTGAAGCTTTCTTT. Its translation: CASSPVQGGNTEAFF.

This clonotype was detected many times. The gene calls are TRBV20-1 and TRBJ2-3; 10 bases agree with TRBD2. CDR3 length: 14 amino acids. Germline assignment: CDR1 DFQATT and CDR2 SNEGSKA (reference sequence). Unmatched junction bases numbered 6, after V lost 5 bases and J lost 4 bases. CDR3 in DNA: TGCAGTGCTGAAACTAGCGGGGTCTCAGATACGCAGTATTTT. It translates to CSAETSGVSDTQYF.

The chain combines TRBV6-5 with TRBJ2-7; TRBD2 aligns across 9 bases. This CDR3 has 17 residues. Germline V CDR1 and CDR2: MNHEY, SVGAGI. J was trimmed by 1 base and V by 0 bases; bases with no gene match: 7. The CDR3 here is CASSYSRVAGESYEQYF. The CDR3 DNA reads TGTGCCAGCAGTTACTCGAGGGTAGCGGGAGAATCCTACGAGCAGTACTTC.

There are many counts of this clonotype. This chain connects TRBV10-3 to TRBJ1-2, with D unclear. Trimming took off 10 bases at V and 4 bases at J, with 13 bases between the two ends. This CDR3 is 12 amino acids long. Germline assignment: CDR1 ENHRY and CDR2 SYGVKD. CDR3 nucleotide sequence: TGTGCCACCAGATTCTTTGGCTATGGCTACACCTTC. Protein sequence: CATRFFGYGYTF.

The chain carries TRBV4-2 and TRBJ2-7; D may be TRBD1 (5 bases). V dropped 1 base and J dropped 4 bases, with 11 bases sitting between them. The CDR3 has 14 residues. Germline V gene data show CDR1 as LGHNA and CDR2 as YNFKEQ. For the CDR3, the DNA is TGTGCCAGCAGCCAAGGACAGTTTACGTACGAGCAGTACTTC. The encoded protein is CASSQGQFTYEQYF.

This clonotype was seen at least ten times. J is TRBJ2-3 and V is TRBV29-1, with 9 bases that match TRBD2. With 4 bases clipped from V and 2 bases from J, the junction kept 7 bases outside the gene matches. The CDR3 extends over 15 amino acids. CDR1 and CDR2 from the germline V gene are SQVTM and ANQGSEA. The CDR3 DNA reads TGCAGCGTTGGGCGCGGGGGGGATAACACAGATACGCAGTATTTT. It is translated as CSVGRGGDNTDTQYF.

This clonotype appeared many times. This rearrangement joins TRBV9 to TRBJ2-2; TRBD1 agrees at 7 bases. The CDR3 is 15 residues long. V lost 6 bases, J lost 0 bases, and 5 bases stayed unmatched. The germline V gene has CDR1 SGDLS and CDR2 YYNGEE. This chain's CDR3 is CASTLDRANTGELFF. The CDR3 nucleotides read TGTGCCAGCACCCTTGACAGGGCGAACACCGGGGAGCTGTTTTTT.

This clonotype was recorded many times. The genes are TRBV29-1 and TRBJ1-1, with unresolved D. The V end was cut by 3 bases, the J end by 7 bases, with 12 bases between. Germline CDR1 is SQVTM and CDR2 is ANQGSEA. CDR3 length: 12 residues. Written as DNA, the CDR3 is TGCAGCGTTGATGTACAAAATGGTGAAGCTTTCTTT. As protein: CSVDVQNGEAFF.

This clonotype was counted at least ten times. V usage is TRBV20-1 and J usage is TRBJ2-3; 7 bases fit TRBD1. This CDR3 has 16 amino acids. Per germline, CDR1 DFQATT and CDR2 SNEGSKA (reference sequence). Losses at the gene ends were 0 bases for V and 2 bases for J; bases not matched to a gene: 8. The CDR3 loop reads CSAREIRGPNTDTQYF. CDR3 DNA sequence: TGCAGTGCTAGAGAAATAAGGGGGCCCAACACAGATACGCAGTATTTT.

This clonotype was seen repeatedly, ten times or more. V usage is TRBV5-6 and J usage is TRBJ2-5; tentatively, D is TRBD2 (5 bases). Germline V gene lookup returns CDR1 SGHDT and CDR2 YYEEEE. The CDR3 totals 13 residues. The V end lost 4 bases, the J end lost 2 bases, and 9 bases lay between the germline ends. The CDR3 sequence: CASSATIQETQYF. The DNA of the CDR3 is TGTGCCAGCAGCGCGACTATTCAAGAGACCCAGTACTTC.

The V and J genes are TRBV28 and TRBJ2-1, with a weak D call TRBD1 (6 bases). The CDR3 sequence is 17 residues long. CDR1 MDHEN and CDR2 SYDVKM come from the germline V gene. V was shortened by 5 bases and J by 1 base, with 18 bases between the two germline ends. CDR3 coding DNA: TGTGCCAGCAGTGCCCTGCCGGGGACAAGGTCCTACAATGAGCAGTTCTTC. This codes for CASSALPGTRSYNEQFF.

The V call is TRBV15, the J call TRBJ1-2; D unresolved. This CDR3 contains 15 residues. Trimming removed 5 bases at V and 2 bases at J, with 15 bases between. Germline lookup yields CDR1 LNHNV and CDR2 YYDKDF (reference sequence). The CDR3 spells CATSEARGGNYGYTF. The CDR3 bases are TGTGCCACCAGCGAAGCCAGAGGAGGCAACTATGGCTACACCTTC. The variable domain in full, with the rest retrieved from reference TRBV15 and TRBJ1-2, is DAMVIQNPRYQVTQFGKPVTLSCSQTLNHNVMYWYQQKSSQAPKLLFHYYDKDFNNEADTPDNFQSRRPNTSFCFLDIRSPGLGDTAMYLCATSEARGGNYGYTFGSGTRLTVV.

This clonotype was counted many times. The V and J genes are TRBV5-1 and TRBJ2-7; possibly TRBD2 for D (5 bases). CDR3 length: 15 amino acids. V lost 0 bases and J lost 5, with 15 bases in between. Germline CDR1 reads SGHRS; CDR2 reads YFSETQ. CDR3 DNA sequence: TGCGCCAGCAGCTTGGGCGGGCAGCCCCGGGACGAGCAGTACTTC. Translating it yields CASSLGGQPRDEQYF.

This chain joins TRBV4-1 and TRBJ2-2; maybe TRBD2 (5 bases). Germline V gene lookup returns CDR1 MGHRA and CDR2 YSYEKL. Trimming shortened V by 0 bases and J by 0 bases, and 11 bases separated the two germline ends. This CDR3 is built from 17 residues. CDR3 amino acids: CASSQEWRAANTGELFF. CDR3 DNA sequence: TGCGCCAGCAGCCAAGAATGGCGAGCGGCGAACACCGGGGAGCTGTTTTTT.

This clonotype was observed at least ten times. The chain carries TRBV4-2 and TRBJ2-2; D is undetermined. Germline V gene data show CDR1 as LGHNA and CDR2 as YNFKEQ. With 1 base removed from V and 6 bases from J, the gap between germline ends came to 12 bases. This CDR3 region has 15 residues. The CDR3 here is CASSQVLQMAGELFF. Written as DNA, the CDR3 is TGTGCCAGCAGCCAAGTGCTCCAGATGGCCGGGGAGCTGTTTTTT.

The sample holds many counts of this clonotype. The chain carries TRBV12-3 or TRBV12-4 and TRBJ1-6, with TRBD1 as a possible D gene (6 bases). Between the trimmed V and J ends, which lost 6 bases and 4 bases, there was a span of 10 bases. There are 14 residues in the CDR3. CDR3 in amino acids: CASSGGLYNSPLHF. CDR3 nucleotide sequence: TGTGCCAGCAGCGGGGGCCTTTATAATTCACCCCTCCACTTT.

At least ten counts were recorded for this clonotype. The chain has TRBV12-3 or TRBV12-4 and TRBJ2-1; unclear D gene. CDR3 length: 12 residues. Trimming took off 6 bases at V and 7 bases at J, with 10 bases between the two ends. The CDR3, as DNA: TGTGCCAGCAGCCATAGCCGAAATGAGCAGTTCTTC. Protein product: CASSHSRNEQFF.

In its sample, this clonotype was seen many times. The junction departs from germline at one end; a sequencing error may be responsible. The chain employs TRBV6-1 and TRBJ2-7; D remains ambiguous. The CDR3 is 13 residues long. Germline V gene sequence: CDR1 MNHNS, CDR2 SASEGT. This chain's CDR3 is CASSEGTAAFRGF. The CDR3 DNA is TGTGCCAGCAGTGAAGGGACCGCGGCTTTTCGAGGTTTC.

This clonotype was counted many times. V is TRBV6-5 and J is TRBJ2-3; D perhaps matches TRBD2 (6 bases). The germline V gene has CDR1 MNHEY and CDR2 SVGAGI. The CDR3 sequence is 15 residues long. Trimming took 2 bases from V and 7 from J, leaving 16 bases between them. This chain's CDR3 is CASSYGPGEGNTQYF. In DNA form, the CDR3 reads TGTGCCAGCAGTTACGGCCCGGGAGAGGGGAATACGCAGTATTTT.

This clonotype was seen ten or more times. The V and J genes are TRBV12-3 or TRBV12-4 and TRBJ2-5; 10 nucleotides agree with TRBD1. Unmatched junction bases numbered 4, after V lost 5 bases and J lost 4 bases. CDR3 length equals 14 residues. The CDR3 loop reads CASSLGQGRETQYF. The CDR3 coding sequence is TGTGCCAGCAGTCTGGGACAGGGGAGAGAGACCCAGTACTTC.

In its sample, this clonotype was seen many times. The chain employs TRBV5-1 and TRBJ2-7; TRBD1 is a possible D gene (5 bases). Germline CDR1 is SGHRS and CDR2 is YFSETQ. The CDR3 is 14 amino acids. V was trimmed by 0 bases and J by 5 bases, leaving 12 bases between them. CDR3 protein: CASSLVGQNNEQYF. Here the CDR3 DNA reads TGCGCCAGCAGCTTGGTGGGGCAGAACAACGAGCAGTACTTC. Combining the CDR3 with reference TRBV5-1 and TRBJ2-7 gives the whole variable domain KAGVTQTPRYLIKTRGQQVTLSCSPISGHRSVSWYQQTPGQGLQFLFEYFSETQRNKGNFPGRFSGRQFSNSRSEMNVSTLELGDSALYLCASSLVGQNNEQYFGPGTRLTVT.

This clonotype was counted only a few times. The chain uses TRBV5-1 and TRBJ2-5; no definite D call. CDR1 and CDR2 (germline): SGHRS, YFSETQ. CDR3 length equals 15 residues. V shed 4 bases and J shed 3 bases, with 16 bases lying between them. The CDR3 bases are TGCGCCAGCAGCCCTTACCCCACCGTCGAAGAGACCCAGTACTTC. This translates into CASSPYPTVEETQYF.

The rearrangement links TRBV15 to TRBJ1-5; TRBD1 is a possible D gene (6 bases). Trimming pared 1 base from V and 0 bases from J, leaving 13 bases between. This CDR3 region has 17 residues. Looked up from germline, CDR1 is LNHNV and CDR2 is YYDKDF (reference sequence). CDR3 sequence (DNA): TGTGCCACCAGCAGAGGGGGCTGGACAGATAGCAATCAGCCCCAGCATTTT. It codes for CATSRGGWTDSNQPQHF.